Shown below are 28 T cell receptor beta chains from a single sample sequenced in a study of metastatic and nonmetastatic thyroid tumors. Patients underwent thyroid surgery, and none had received any treatment before it. MiXCR was used by TCRdb to re-call the PCR reads. This sample has fewer than 30,000 clones; around 16% occur once, and the top ten carry about 4.8%. Sequencing used blood. Source of these receptors: a female donor with papillary thyroid cancer or a benign thyroid nodule (not recorded which). Some clones in this sample may be carry-over from other donors' samples.

The sample holds many counts of this clone. The chain carries TRBV20-1 and TRBJ2-1, with 12 bases that match TRBD2. CDR3 length: 13 residues. J lost 7 bases, V lost 5 bases, and 3 bases had no gene match. The germline gives CDR1 DFQATT, CDR2 SNEGSKA (reference sequence). CDR3 nucleotide sequence: TGCAGTGCTGTGACTAGCGGGAGTAATGAGCAGTTCTTC. Encoded protein: CSAVTSGSNEQFF.

The V gene is TRBV6-1, the J gene TRBJ1-2; D perhaps matches TRBD1 (5 bases). Germline V gene data show CDR1 as MNHNS and CDR2 as SASEGT. CDR3 length: 15 amino acids. Trimming left V 5 bases short and J 8 bases short, with 21 bases between. In nucleotides, the CDR3 is TGTGCCAGCAGTCCGGCCCGGACACCAAAGGGGGGCTACACCTTC. Protein sequence: CASSPARTPKGGYTF.

Sample share makes this clone medium-sized (0.01 to 0.1%). The chain employs TRBV28 and TRBJ2-7; D might be TRBD1 (5 bases). CDR1 and CDR2 from the germline V gene are MDHEN and SYDVKM. The V gene lost 7 bases and the J gene lost 8 bases, with 30 bases spanning the gap. CDR3 length: 17 residues. CDR3 residues: CASNRVGRGRDTNQQYF. CDR3 coding DNA: TGTGCCAGCAATCGGGTGGGTCGCGGCAGGGATACAAATCAGCAGTACTTC.

This clone was detected many times. The rearrangement uses TRBV7-6 and TRBJ2-7; TRBD2 aligns across 7 bases. Germline loops: CDR1 SGHVS, CDR2 FNYEAQ. With 4 bases clipped from V and 3 bases from J, the junction kept 6 bases outside the gene matches. This CDR3 has 14 residues. The chain's CDR3 is CASSSLGGVYEQYF. In DNA form, the CDR3 reads TGTGCCAGCAGCTCACTGGGGGGGGTCTACGAGCAGTACTTC.

A word on this clone: This may stem from a read error, because a much larger clone lies one nucleotide away. The chain uses TRBV7-2 and TRBJ2-3; D not resolved. The CDR3 extends over 13 amino acids. CDR1 is SGHTA and CDR2 is FQGNSA in the germline V gene. The V and J ends lost 3 bases and 2 bases respectively, with 6 bases between them. The CDR3 spells CASSLHVTDTQYF. The CDR3 DNA reads as TGTGCCAGCAGCTTGCACGTCACAGATACGCAGTATTTT.

In its sample, this clone was seen many times. J is TRBJ2-3 and V is TRBV2, with 7 bases lining up with TRBD1. Losses at the gene ends were 6 bases for V and 3 bases for J; bases not matched to a gene: 6. Germline values: CDR1 SNHLY, CDR2 FYNNEI. This CDR3 has 14 residues. CDR3 nucleotide sequence: TGTGCCAGCAGCTACAGGGGTGGGACAGATACGCAGTATTTT. The encoded protein is CASSYRGGTDTQYF. Full variable domain (rest looked up from reference TRBV2 and TRBJ2-3): EPEVTQTPSHQVTQMGQEVILRCVPISNHLYFYWYRQILGQKVEFLVSFYNNEISEKSEIFDDQFSVERPDGSNFTLKIRSTKLEDSAMYFCASSYRGGTDTQYFGPGTRLTVL.

This clone was found many times. This sequence joins TRBV28 and TRBJ1-4; no reliable D call. CDR1 is MDHEN, CDR2 SYDVKM, per germline. Trimming removed 2 bases from V and 5 bases from J, with 15 bases in between. The CDR3 contains 16 residues. The CDR3 nucleotides are TGTGCCAGCAGTTTAGCCACCGGACTCTTCAATGAAAAACTGTTTTTT. Translated: CASSLATGLFNEKLFF.

This clone was detected many times. The V and J genes are TRBV5-1 and TRBJ1-6; TRBD1 aligns across 7 bases. This CDR3 has 15 residues. Unmatched junction bases numbered 10, after V lost 4 bases and J lost 9 bases. Germline CDR1 is SGHRS and CDR2 is YFSETQ. DNA of the CDR3: TGCGCCAGCAGCCTCGACAGGGCGACGGGTTCACCCCTCCACTTT. Its protein is CASSLDRATGSPLHF.

Many counts were recorded for this clone. This sequence joins TRBV7-3 and TRBJ2-1; the D call may be TRBD1 or TRBD2 (5 bases each). Germline loops: CDR1 SGHTA, CDR2 FQGTGA. This CDR3 is built from 15 residues. V was shortened by 0 bases and J by 4 bases, with 10 bases between the two germline ends. The CDR3 nucleotides are TGTGCCAGCAGCTTAACGAGGGACGGATACAATGAGCAGTTCTTC. Translating it yields CASSLTRDGYNEQFF.

At least ten counts were recorded for this clone. The gene calls are TRBV9 and TRBJ2-7; TRBD2 might be the D (5 bases). The CDR3 covers 15 residues. Trimming took off 0 bases at V and 0 bases at J, with 10 bases between the two ends. Germline lookup yields CDR1 SGDLS and CDR2 YYNGEE. CDR3: CASSVGQEVSYEQYF. Written as DNA, the CDR3 is TGTGCCAGCAGCGTAGGGCAGGAGGTCTCCTACGAGCAGTACTTC.

The table lists this clone with many counts. This chain links TRBV2 with TRBJ2-1; a weak D match, TRBD2 (6 bases). V lost 1 base, J lost 3 bases, and 13 bases lay in between. The CDR3 has 16 amino acids. Germline V gene sequence: CDR1 SNHLY, CDR2 FYNNEI. Here the CDR3 DNA reads TGTGCCAGCAGTGAAGGTTCACTAGCAGACTACAATGAGCAGTTCTTC. Protein: CASSEGSLADYNEQFF.

The chain employs TRBV2 and TRBJ2-1; D is ambiguous. The CDR3 length is 13 residues. V shed 4 bases and J shed 6 bases, with 10 bases lying between them. The germline V gene encodes CDR1 SNHLY and CDR2 FYNNEI. CDR3 nucleotide sequence: TGTGCCAGCAGTGGCCTGCCCAGCAATGAGCAGTTCTTC. Its translation is CASSGLPSNEQFF.

This clone is medium-sized. The chain links TRBV10-2 to TRBJ2-5; 11 positions agree with TRBD1. The CDR3 totals 13 residues. Germline-derived CDR1 and CDR2 are WSHSY and SAAADI. V shed 6 bases, J shed 4 bases, and the junction held 1 base outside the gene matches. The CDR3 loop is CASRGQGGETQYF. The CDR3 nucleotides are TGCGCCAGCAGGGGACAGGGGGGAGAGACCCAGTACTTC.

For this clone: Since a much larger clone is just one base distant, this may be a read error. This chain connects TRBV2 to TRBJ1-5; D unclear. The CDR3 runs to 14 residues. V gave up 2 bases and J gave up 5 bases, with 10 bases separating them. Germline V lookup: CDR1 SNHLY, CDR2 FYNNEI. The CDR3 reads CASSETGSYQPQHF. As DNA, the CDR3 is TGTGCCAGCAGTGAAACCGGCTCCTATCAGCCCCAGCATTTT.

Ten or more counts support this clone. The gene calls are TRBV5-1 and TRBJ1-4, with unresolved D. The CDR3 contains 15 residues. Germline lookup yields CDR1 SGHRS and CDR2 YFSETQ. The V gene lost 2 bases and the J gene lost 1 base, with 9 bases spanning the gap. The CDR3 bases are TGCGCCAGCAGCTTTCGATGGCAAACTAATGAAAAACTGTTTTTT. Residues: CASSFRWQTNEKLFF.

This clone has ten or more counts. The chain carries TRBV3-1 and TRBJ1-2, with 8 nucleotides matching TRBD1. Germline-derived CDR1 and CDR2 are LGHDT and YNNKEL (reference sequence). V was clipped by 1 base and J by 3 bases; unmatched bases: 4. The CDR3 length is 15 residues. For the CDR3, the DNA is TGTGCCAGCAGCCAAGCGGCAGGGGGCGACTATGGCTACACCTTC. It is translated as CASSQAAGGDYGYTF.

This clone came up many times. The V call is TRBV7-8, the J call TRBJ2-7; 10 nucleotides line up with TRBD1. Germline assignment: CDR1 SGHVS and CDR2 FQNEAQ. The CDR3 covers 14 residues. V was clipped by 6 bases and J by 2 bases; unmatched bases: 4. The CDR3 loop is CASRRGTGAYEQYF. CDR3 DNA sequence: TGTGCCAGCAGGAGAGGGACAGGGGCCTACGAGCAGTACTTC.

This clone showed up many times. The rearrangement uses TRBV5-4 and TRBJ1-2, with a weak D call TRBD1 (5 bases). Trimming left V 0 bases short and J 8 bases short, with 11 bases between. This CDR3 contains 13 residues. The V gene's germline CDR1 is SGHNT and CDR2 YYREEE (reference sequence). As DNA, the CDR3 is TGTGCCAGCAGCTTGGAAGGGGCCTGGGGCTACACCTTC. Translating it yields CASSLEGAWGYTF.

This clone was seen ten or more times. This chain joins TRBV20-1 and TRBJ2-1, with a possible D match to TRBD1 (5 bases). This CDR3 is built from 14 residues. Germline V CDR1 and CDR2: DFQATT, SNEGSKA (reference sequence). The ends were cut back, 7 bases at V and 4 bases at J, with 17 bases in the middle. In DNA form, the CDR3 reads TGCAGTGTTCTAGACAGCCTGGGGTACAATGAGCAGTTCTTC. Protein: CSVLDSLGYNEQFF.

This clone was counted ten times or more. The chain joins TRBV4-2 to TRBJ2-5, with TRBD2 identical over 10 bases. The junction had 10 bases not matched to a gene; V was cut back by 1 base and J by 5 bases. CDR3 length: 17 residues. Germline V gene data show CDR1 as LGHNA and CDR2 as YNFKEQ. CDR3 amino acids: CASSQALKRGGPETQYF. The CDR3 nucleotides read TGTGCCAGCAGCCAAGCGTTGAAGCGGGGGGGCCCGGAGACCCAGTACTTC.

By proportion, this clone is medium-sized. The chain employs TRBV19 and TRBJ2-1; 7 nucleotides align to TRBD1. The CDR3 runs 13 residues. The germline CDR1 and CDR2 sequences are LNHDA and SQIVND (reference sequence). The V segment lost 7 bases and the J segment 3 bases; nucleotides outside the gene matches: 3. In DNA form, the CDR3 reads TGTGCCAGTATGGGGACAGTCTACAATGAGCAGTTCTTC. Residues: CASMGTVYNEQFF.

This clone was seen at least ten times. The chain uses TRBV5-1 and TRBJ1-3; perhaps TRBD1 as D (5 bases). From germline, CDR1 is SGHRS and CDR2 YFSETQ. V lost 2 bases to trimming and J lost 0 bases, with 15 bases between them. This CDR3 has 17 residues. This CDR3 is CASSFGDSLFSGNTIYF. The CDR3 bases are TGCGCCAGCAGCTTTGGTGACAGCCTTTTCTCTGGAAACACCATATATTTT. Full variable domain (missing parts from reference TRBV5-1 and TRBJ1-3): KAGVTQTPRYLIKTRGQQVTLSCSPISGHRSVSWYQQTPGQGLQFLFEYFSETQRNKGNFPGRFSGRQFSNSRSEMNVSTLELGDSALYLCASSFGDSLFSGNTIYFGEGSWLTVV.

This clone has a count of ten or more. For the CDR3, the DNA is TGCAGTGCCGAACCGGGGCAAGAGACCCAGTACTTC. It is translated as CSAEPGQETQYF. The chain employs TRBV20-1 and TRBJ2-5, with a weak D call TRBD2 (5 bases). The ends were cut back, 6 bases at V and 2 bases at J, with 10 bases in the middle. From germline, CDR1 is DFQATT and CDR2 SNEGSKA (reference sequence). The CDR3 is made up of 12 amino acids.

This clone was seen ten or more times. The CDR3 spells CASSYGEGSEKLFF. CDR3 DNA: TGTGCCAGCAGTTACGGGGAGGGAAGTGAAAAACTGTTTTTT. The rearrangement joins TRBV6-5 to TRBJ1-4; unclear D gene. This CDR3 region has 14 residues. Germline loops: CDR1 MNHEY, CDR2 SVGAGI. V lost 2 bases, J lost 7 bases, and 11 bases lay in between.

Comments on this clone: One base away lies a much larger clone, so this may be a sequencing read error. The same CDR3 can be traced to other DNA sequences in this sample. V usage is TRBV11-2 and J usage is TRBJ1-5; a weak D match, TRBD1 (5 bases). This CDR3 region has 13 residues. Germline V gives CDR1 SGHAT, CDR2 FQNNGV. Here the CDR3 DNA reads TGTGCCAGCAGCTTAGTAGGGGATCAGCCCCAACATTTT. As protein: CASSLVGDQPQHF.

This clone was detected ten times or more. The V call is TRBV11-3, the J call TRBJ1-1; the match to TRBD1 covers 7 bases. The CDR3 covers 13 residues. Per germline, CDR1 SGHNT and CDR2 YENEEA. The V segment lost 1 base and the J segment 8 bases; nucleotides outside the gene matches: 4. CDR3 sequence: CASSLGGDSEAFF. CDR3 bases: TGTGCCAGCAGCTTAGGCGGGGACAGCGAAGCTTTCTTT. Full variable domain (rest looked up from reference TRBV11-3 and TRBJ1-1): EAGVVQSPRYKIIEKKQPVAFWCNPISGHNTLYWYLQNLGQGPELLIRYENEEAVDDSQLPKDRFSAERLKGVDSTLKIQPAELGDSAVYLCASSLGGDSEAFFGQGTRLTVV.

This clone was recorded many times. The rearrangement joins TRBV12-3 or TRBV12-4 to TRBJ2-5; D is ambiguous. The CDR3 totals 11 residues. V lost 8 bases, J lost 9 bases, and 13 bases lay in between. CDR3: CASYGGGSQYF. The CDR3 coding sequence is TGTGCCAGCTACGGTGGTGGGTCCCAGTACTTC.

The table lists this clone with many counts. The gene calls are TRBV10-1 and TRBJ2-5; 7 bases are shared with TRBD1. Germline CDR1 WNHNN, CDR2 SYGVQD (reference sequence). V was pared by 3 bases and J by 4 bases, with 5 bases of the junction left unmatched. CDR3 length: 14 amino acids. The CDR3 sequence is CASSDFRGRETQYF. The CDR3 nucleotides are TGCGCCAGCAGTGATTTTAGGGGGCGAGAGACCCAGTACTTC.